These 18 T cell receptor beta chains were all obtained from the same sample, sequenced in a study of cytomegalovirus exposure and HLA in healthy donors. It was with 60 Vbeta and 13 Jbeta primers that the PCR ran. Sequenced by immunoSEQ multiplex PCR; TCRdb stores in-frame clones only, minus some. The table records more than 200,000 clones, over 65% of them present only once. The sequenced sample was PBMCs. These receptors came from a man aged 40-49 years in good health and CMV-seronegative.

This clone turned up a few times. V and J are TRBV7-2 and TRBJ2-1; maybe TRBD2 (6 bases). Germline loops: CDR1 SGHTA, CDR2 FQGNSA. The ends were cut back, 2 bases at V and 2 bases at J, with 13 bases in the middle. There are 16 residues in the CDR3. The CDR3 nucleotides are TGTGCCAGCAGCTTATCAGCGGGTAATACCTACAATGAGCAGTTCTTC. The encoded protein is CASSLSAGNTYNEQFF.

The chain combines TRBV6-6 with TRBJ1-6; no reliable D call. The germline CDR1 and CDR2 sequences are MNHNY and SVGAGI (reference sequence). The germline V and J ends were trimmed by 3 bases and 9 bases, with 6 bases remaining between them. This CDR3 is 12 amino acids long. The CDR3 DNA reads TGTGCCAGCAGTTATCTATCTTCACCCCTCCACTTT. It codes for CASSYLSSPLHF.

This CDR3 reads CASRSGGGVNSNQPQHF. In DNA form, the CDR3 reads TGTGCCAGCAGGTCCGGTGGGGGGGTTAATAGCAATCAGCCCCAGCATTTT. The genes are TRBV27 and TRBJ1-5, with a tentative D call TRBD1 (5 bases). The CDR3 consists of 17 residues. Germline V CDR1 and CDR2: MNHEY, SMNVEV (reference sequence). Trimming cost V 6 bases and J 0 bases, with 18 bases left between them.

The CDR3 region has the DNA TGTGCCAGCAGTATAGATTTCTACGAGCAGTACTTC. Its protein is CASSIDFYEQYF. V is TRBV2 and J is TRBJ2-7; no clear D. This CDR3 region has 12 residues. CDR1 and CDR2 (germline): SNHLY, FYNNEI. V was trimmed by 5 bases and J by 3 bases, leaving 8 bases between them.

This clone appeared once. For the CDR3, the DNA is TGTGCCAGCAGCGTAGTGAGTAGCGGGGGGGCCGGTGAGCAGTTCTTC. This sequence encodes CASSVVSSGGAGEQFF. The chain carries TRBV9 and TRBJ2-1; 11 bases are a match to TRBD2. The ends lost 0 bases at V and 9 bases at J; junction bases unmatched: 8. Germline V CDR1 and CDR2: SGDLS, YYNGEE. The CDR3 loop spans 16 amino acids. The entire variable domain, with the rest obtained from reference TRBV9 and TRBJ2-1, is as follows: DSGVTQTPKHLITATGQRVTLRCSPRSGDLSVYWYQQSLDQGLQFLIQYYNGEERAKGNILERFSAQQFPDLHSELNLSSLELGDSALYFCASSVVSSGGAGEQFFGPGTRLTVL.

The chain employs TRBV7-3 and TRBJ2-5; the match to TRBD1 covers 11 bases. The CDR3 covers 15 residues. Losses at the gene ends were 5 bases for V and 4 bases for J; bases not matched to a gene: 6. The germline V gene encodes CDR1 SGHTA and CDR2 FQGTGA. As DNA, the CDR3 is TGTGCCAGCAGCCCCACCGGGACAGGGGGAGAGACCCAGTACTTC. It yields the protein CASSPTGTGGETQYF.

The chain combines TRBV5-6 with TRBJ1-2; TRBD1 might be the D (6 bases). From germline, CDR1 is SGHDT and CDR2 YYEEEE. The CDR3 is made up of 12 amino acids. V shed 6 bases and J shed 7 bases, with 13 bases lying between them. The CDR3, as DNA: TGTGCCAGCACCTCGACAGGTCTTGGCTACACCTTC. Protein product: CASTSTGLGYTF.

This chain uses TRBV15 with TRBJ1-2; 7 nucleotides agree with TRBD1. V lost 2 bases, J lost 7 bases, and 10 bases stayed unmatched. CDR1 and CDR2 from the germline V gene are LNHNV and YYDKDF (reference sequence). There are 15 residues in the CDR3. The CDR3 reads CATSRIQGNGSGYTF. The CDR3 bases are TGTGCCACCAGCAGAATACAGGGGAATGGTTCTGGCTACACCTTC.

This clone was seen a few times. The chain recombines TRBV9 with TRBJ2-3; 9 positions match TRBD2. V lost 3 bases, J lost 5 bases, and 13 bases stayed unmatched. This CDR3 is built from 17 residues. Germline values: CDR1 SGDLS, CDR2 YYNGEE. This chain's CDR3 is CASSGGLGGLAKDTQYF. The CDR3 DNA is TGTGCCAGCAGCGGCGGTCTGGGGGGACTAGCAAAAGATACGCAGTATTTT. Looking up the rest from reference TRBV9 and TRBJ2-3 gives the full variable domain: DSGVTQTPKHLITATGQRVTLRCSPRSGDLSVYWYQQSLDQGLQFLIQYYNGEERAKGNILERFSAQQFPDLHSELNLSSLELGDSALYFCASSGGLGGLAKDTQYFGPGTRLTVL.

CDR3 in amino acids: CASSVGLAGRTGELFF. The DNA for the CDR3 is TGTGCCAGCAGCGTAGGGCTAGCGGGAAGGACCGGGGAGCTGTTTTTT. The rearrangement uses TRBV9 and TRBJ2-2, with 9 bases aligning to TRBD2. The germline gives CDR1 SGDLS, CDR2 YYNGEE. With 0 bases clipped from V and 5 bases from J, the junction kept 5 bases outside the gene matches. This CDR3 comprises 16 residues.

The V gene is TRBV27, the J gene TRBJ2-3, with 10 bases matching TRBD2. J lost 6 bases, V lost 4 bases, and 4 bases had no gene match. Looked up from germline, CDR1 is MNHEY and CDR2 is SMNVEV (reference sequence). The CDR3 sequence is 14 residues long. The CDR3 is CASSSSGRFDTQYF. CDR3 in DNA: TGTGCCAGCAGTTCTAGCGGGAGATTCGATACGCAGTATTTT.

The V gene is TRBV7-9, the J gene TRBJ1-1; TRBD1 agrees at 8 bases. The CDR3 sequence is 13 residues long. V was pared by 5 bases and J by 8 bases, with 7 bases of the junction left unmatched. Per germline, CDR1 SEHNR and CDR2 FQNEAQ (reference sequence). CDR3 sequence (DNA): TGTGCCAGCAGCCCCAGGGGGCCGGCCGAAGCTTTCTTT. It encodes CASSPRGPAEAFF.

The gene calls are TRBV4-1 and TRBJ1-1; D is possibly TRBD1 (5 bases). V was clipped by 0 bases and J by 8 bases, with 19 bases between them. The CDR3 is 16 amino acids. Germline V gene lookup returns CDR1 MGHRA and CDR2 YSYEKL. The CDR3 reads CASSQEKGRLLGEAFF. The CDR3 DNA follows: TGCGCCAGCAGCCAAGAGAAGGGGCGCTTATTGGGGGAAGCTTTCTTT.

The chain links TRBV4-2 to TRBJ1-2; tentative D call: TRBD1 (6 bases). Germline V CDR1 and CDR2: LGHNA, YNFKEQ. Trimming removed 0 bases at V and 3 bases at J, with 14 bases between. The CDR3 is 16 residues long. The DNA of the CDR3 is TGTGCCAGCAGCCAAGATAGTACAGGGATGTACTATGGCTACACCTTC. This translates into CASSQDSTGMYYGYTF.

This sequence joins TRBV13 and TRBJ2-7; no clear D. CDR3 size: 14 residues. CDR1 and CDR2 from the germline V gene are PRHDT and FYEKMQ (reference sequence). V lost 5 bases, J lost 2 bases, and 13 bases lay in between. CDR3 DNA sequence: TGTGCCAGCAGCCCGACTCCTAAAACCTACGAGCAGTACTTC. Translation gives CASSPTPKTYEQYF.

This clone has just a few counts. The chain joins TRBV6-5 to TRBJ2-2, with D perhaps matching TRBD2 (6 bases). V dropped 6 bases and J dropped 3 bases, with 14 bases sitting between them. The germline CDR1 and CDR2 sequences are MNHEY and SVGAGI. CDR3 length: 15 residues. CDR3 region: CASSQDKRDTGELFF. CDR3 nucleotides: TGTGCCAGCAGCCAAGACAAGCGGGACACCGGGGAGCTGTTTTTT.

The chain uses TRBV15 and TRBJ2-3; 10 bases align to TRBD2. J gave up 3 bases and V 5 bases, and 5 bases lay outside the gene matches. Germline V gene sequence: CDR1 LNHNV, CDR2 YYDKDF (reference sequence). CDR3 length equals 15 residues. DNA of the CDR3: TGTGCCACCAGCCCTAGCGGGAGAAGAACAGATACGCAGTATTTT. This encodes CATSPSGRRTDTQYF.

The rearrangement links TRBV5-6 to TRBJ1-4; D possibly corresponds to TRBD1 (6 bases). Germline V lookup: CDR1 SGHDT, CDR2 YYEEEE. V lost 5 bases to trimming and J lost 8 bases, with 25 bases between them. The length of the CDR3 is 17 residues. The CDR3 sequence: CASSWGPAGRLDEKLFF. For the CDR3, the DNA is TGTGCCAGCAGTTGGGGGCCGGCGGGCAGGTTGGACGAAAAACTGTTTTTT.